The 10 T cell receptor beta chains reported below all come from one sample, sequenced in a study of OX40 agonist ivuxolimab in advanced cancers. The repertoire was sequenced with immunoSEQ multiplex PCR; TCRdb's copy has only in-frame clones and lacks some. The sample includes roughly 51,000 clones, roughly 87% of them seen just once. The source was CD4+ or CD8+ T cells sorted from blood, collected in a trial of the OX40 agonist ivuxolimab. The receptors originated from an adult with an advanced solid tumor such as melanoma, head and neck, liver or kidney cancer.

This clone was counted once. The J gene is TRBJ1-2, the V gene TRBV5-4; 9 positions match TRBD1. V dropped 0 bases and J dropped 8; count of bases not matched to a gene: 5. Germline V gives CDR1 SGHNT, CDR2 YYREEE (reference sequence). The CDR3 has 14 residues. The CDR3 here is CASSLGGTGLGYTF. For the CDR3, the DNA is TGTGCCAGCAGCTTGGGGGGGACAGGGTTGGGCTACACCTTC.

The genes are TRBV9 and TRBJ2-2; TRBD2 matches at 8 bases. Germline loops: CDR1 SGDLS, CDR2 YYNGEE. The CDR3 has 14 amino acids. The J segment lost 4 bases and the V segment lost 6 bases, leaving 5 bases of the junction unmatched. The CDR3 DNA sequence: TGTGCCAGCACCCGGGAGGGAGTCACCGGGGAGCTGTTTTTT. This gives the protein CASTREGVTGELFF.

V usage is TRBV11-2 and J usage is TRBJ2-5; D uncertain. Trimming left V 1 base short and J 5 bases short, with 11 bases between. CDR3 size: 14 residues. Germline V gene data show CDR1 as SGHAT and CDR2 as FQNNGV. For the CDR3, the DNA is TGTGCCAGCAGCTTAGCACCGGTGGTGGAGACCCAGTACTTC. Translation gives CASSLAPVVETQYF.

The chain uses TRBV21-1 and TRBJ2-1; TRBD2, the table's D call, lacks a check against the DNA. TRBV21-1 is deemed a pseudogene. This CDR3 comprises 14 residues. CDR3 amino acids: CASSMGLAENEQFF. The CDR3 region has the DNA TGTGCCAGCAGCATGGGACTAGCGGAAAATGAGCAGTTCTTC.

This chain joins TRBV2 and TRBJ2-7; 8 bases fit TRBD1. Germline CDR1 is SNHLY and CDR2 is FYNNEI. CDR3 length: 15 residues. J gave up 3 bases and V 8 bases, and 12 bases lay outside the gene matches. The CDR3 DNA is TGTGCCAGCGAGACACCGGGACAGGTTAACTACGAGCAGTACTTC. Residues: CASETPGQVNYEQYF.

This chain connects TRBV9 to TRBJ1-2; 7 nucleotides line up with TRBD1. V lost 2 bases to trimming and J lost 7 bases; unmatched junction nucleotides: 5. The germline CDR1 and CDR2 sequences are SGDLS and YYNGEE. The length of the CDR3 is 13 residues. The CDR3 spells CASSVTGESGYTF. CDR3 nucleotides: TGTGCCAGCAGCGTCACAGGGGAGAGTGGCTACACCTTC. Drawing the rest from reference TRBV9 and TRBJ1-2, the complete variable domain is DSGVTQTPKHLITATGQRVTLRCSPRSGDLSVYWYQQSLDQGLQFLIQYYNGEERAKGNILERFSAQQFPDLHSELNLSSLELGDSALYFCASSVTGESGYTFGSGTRLTVV.

V and J are TRBV29-1 and TRBJ2-3; 11 nucleotides agree with TRBD1. The CDR3 covers 14 residues. CDR1 and CDR2 from the germline V gene are SQVTM and ANQGSEA. The V gene end was trimmed by 3 bases and the J gene end by 6 bases; junction bases not matched to a gene: 5. The CDR3 here is CSVEGQGVGDTQYF. The CDR3 region has the DNA TGCAGCGTTGAGGGACAGGGGGTCGGCGATACGCAGTATTTT.

This CDR3 reads CASIDRGSGNTEAFF. In DNA, the CDR3 is TGTGCCAGCATCGACAGGGGGTCGGGGAACACTGAAGCTTTCTTT. The J gene is TRBJ1-1, the V gene TRBV27; 9 bases match TRBD1. Germline trimming cut 7 bases from V and 1 base from J; bases unmatched to any gene: 7. CDR3 length: 15 residues. The V gene's germline CDR1 is MNHEY and CDR2 SMNVEV (reference sequence).

The chain recombines TRBV5-4 with TRBJ1-2; D is perhaps TRBD1 (6 bases). The CDR3 contains 15 residues. The V end was cut by 0 bases, the J end by 4 bases, with 13 bases between. Germline loops: CDR1 SGHNT, CDR2 YYREEE (reference sequence). The CDR3 sequence is CASSLVPGDPYGYTF. The CDR3 region has the DNA TGTGCCAGCAGCTTGGTTCCAGGGGACCCCTATGGCTACACCTTC. The full variable domain, with the rest looked up from reference TRBV5-4 and TRBJ1-2, is ETGVTQSPTHLIKTRGQQVTLRCSSQSGHNTVSWYQQALGQGPQFIFQYYREEENGRGNFPPRFSGLQFPNYSSELNVNALELDDSALYLCASSLVPGDPYGYTFGSGTRLTVV.

This chain joins TRBV11-3 and TRBJ2-3; D uncertain. The CDR3 has 16 residues. Trimming cost V 5 bases and J 0 bases, with 15 bases left between them. Germline values: CDR1 SGHNT, CDR2 YENEEA. CDR3 region: CASSPEYQTSTDTQYF. In DNA form, the CDR3 reads TGTGCCAGCAGCCCGGAATATCAGACTAGCACAGATACGCAGTATTTT.